The rows below give T cell receptor beta chains drawn from one sample of a study of T cell responses to AZD1222 COVID-19 vaccine. Profiled with immunoSEQ multiplex PCR; TCRdb holds only in-frame clones, not every one. Of around 190,000 clones listed, around 92% were seen once; the top ten hold over 1%. This sample comprised peripheral blood, obtained on day 0 of AZD1222 vaccination. Receptors originate from an adult in good health. CDR3s include the opening cysteine and the closing phenylalanine or tryptophan. Fields, in order: J gene, V gene, clone size, D gene, CDR3 protein, CDR3 DNA. A D gene is named only where the DNA matches it firmly. Clone size is stated in some rows and not others, as once, few, many or a class when expanded.

TRBJ1-2	TRBV28	-	-	CAIPGGQGYTF	TGTGCCATTCCGGGGGGGCAGGGCTACACCTTC
TRBJ1-6	TRBV7-6	-	-	CASSLRQNNSPLHF	TGTGCCAGCAGCTTACGACAGAATAATTCACCCCTCCACTTT
TRBJ2-1	TRBV29-1	-	TRBD1	CSVEVEPGQGRYNEQFF	TGCAGCGTTGAAGTGGAGCCGGGACAGGGGAGGTACAATGAGCAGTTCTTC
TRBJ1-5	TRBV3-1/TRBV3-2	-	-	CASSQAAGVNQPQHF	TGTGCCAGCAGCCAAGCAGCAGGGGTCAATCAGCCCCAGCATTTT
TRBJ1-6	TRBV18	once	-	CASSPTGSDSPLHF	TGTGCCAGCTCACCAACCGGATCGGATTCACCCCTCCACTTT
TRBJ1-1	TRBV5-1	-	-	CASSTQGDTEAFF	TGCGCCAGCAGCACCCAGGGTGACACTGAAGCTTTCTTT
TRBJ2-4	TRBV3-1/TRBV3-2	-	-	CASSQGDNRYF	TGTGCCAGCAGCCAAGGGGACAATCGGTACTTC
TRBJ1-3	TRBV18	few	TRBD1	CASSPPGQGAGNTIYF	TGTGCCAGCTCACCACCGGGACAGGGGGCTGGAAACACCATATATTTT
TRBJ1-1	TRBV18	-	-	CASSPNGGMNTEAFF	TGTGCCAGCTCACCCAATGGTGGCATGAACACTGAAGCTTTCTTT
TRBJ1-6	TRBV5-6	-	TRBD1	CASSHTPGQGNSPLHF	TGTGCCAGCAGCCATACCCCTGGACAGGGAAATTCACCCCTCCACTTT
TRBJ2-7	TRBV7-2	-	-	CASSLVGGGGQQYF	TGTGCCAGCAGCTTAGTGGGAGGGGGCGGCCAGCAGTACTTC
TRBJ1-4	TRBV7-9	-	TRBD1	CASSLDRGGEKLFF	TGTGCCAGCAGCCTTGACAGGGGTGGTGAAAAACTGTTTTTT
TRBJ2-3	TRBV10-3	-	TRBD2	CAITAGLAGTDTQYF	TGTGCCATCACCGCTGGACTAGCCGGCACAGATACGCAGTATTTT
TRBJ2-5	TRBV4-2	-	-	CASSQEQRGGETQYF	TGTGCCAGCAGCCAAGAGCAGCGCGGAGGGGAGACCCAGTACTTC
TRBJ1-5	TRBV6-6	-	TRBD1	CASSYWDSYSNQPQHF	TGTGCCAGCAGTTACTGGGACAGTTATAGCAATCAGCCCCAGCATTTT
TRBJ1-5	TRBV27	-	-	CASRPRGDSNQPQHF	TGTGCCAGCAGACCGCGAGGAGATAGCAATCAGCCCCAGCATTTT
TRBJ1-2	TRBV15	-	TRBD1	CATSRDRTGNDGYTF	TGTGCCACCAGCAGAGATAGGACAGGGAACGATGGCTACACCTTC
TRBJ1-1	TRBV6-2/TRBV6-3	-	-	CASSYYRMNTEAFF	TGTGCCAGCAGTTACTACAGAATGAACACTGAAGCTTTCTTT
TRBJ2-3	TRBV7-9	-	TRBD2	CASSLFSGGLQDTQYF	TGTGCCAGCAGCTTATTCTCGGGGGGGCTGCAAGATACGCAGTATTTT
TRBJ1-1	TRBV5-4	-	-	CASSLIGRALNTEAFF	TGTGCCAGCAGCTTGATAGGACGGGCCTTGAACACTGAAGCTTTCTTT
TRBJ2-3	TRBV11-3	-	TRBD2	CASSAGTSGGRTDTQYF	TGTGCCAGCAGCGCAGGGACTAGCGGGGGCCGCACAGATACGCAGTATTTT
TRBJ1-4	TRBV7-2	-	-	CASSLGPNEKLFF	TGTGCCAGCAGCTTAGGCCCAAATGAAAAACTGTTTTTT
TRBJ1-5	TRBV27	-	-	CASSLNRSNQPQHF	TGTGCCAGCAGTTTGAACCGCTCCAATCAGCCCCAGCATTTT
TRBJ1-3	TRBV29-1	-	-	CSVSPGSGNTIYF	TGCAGCGTTTCGCCAGGGTCCGGAAACACCATATATTTT
TRBJ1-1	TRBV5-4	once	-	CASSQEANTEAFF	TGTGCCAGCAGCCAAGAGGCGAACACTGAAGCTTTCTTT
TRBJ1-2	TRBV30	few	-	CAWSRYRVGGYTF	TGTGCCTGGAGCCGATACAGGGTAGGGGGCTACACCTTC
TRBJ1-2	TRBV5-4	-	-	CASSLGMSGYTF	TGTGCCAGCAGCTTAGGGATGAGCGGCTACACCTTC
TRBJ1-1	TRBV7-9	-	TRBD1	CASSSGTGMNTEAFF	TGTGCCAGCAGCTCCGGGACAGGGATGAACACTGAAGCTTTCTTT
TRBJ2-2	TRBV24-1	-	-	CATSDPLDITGELFF	TGTGCCACCAGTGATCCCCTCGACATTACCGGGGAGCTGTTTTTT
TRBJ2-7	TRBV6-5	-	-	CASSYSQGTSYEQYF	TGTGCCAGCAGTTACTCGCAGGGGACCTCCTACGAGCAGTACTTC
TRBJ2-1	TRBV7-9	-	TRBD1	CASRIPGQGRGEQFF	TGTGCCAGCAGGATTCCGGGACAGGGGCGGGGTGAGCAGTTCTTC
TRBJ1-1	TRBV5-6	-	-	CASSLKRNTEAFF	TGTGCCAGCAGCCTAAAGAGGAACACTGAAGCTTTCTTT
TRBJ1-5	TRBV28	-	-	CASSLGGVGNQPQHF	TGTGCCAGCAGTTTAGGGGGAGTCGGCAATCAGCCCCAGCATTTT
TRBJ1-6	TRBV30	-	-	CAWSVDREWNSPLHF	TGTGCCTGGAGTGTAGATAGGGAGTGGAATTCACCCCTCCACTTT
TRBJ1-3	TRBV2	-	-	CASSDLRGRGNTIYF	TGTGCCAGCAGTGATTTGCGGGGGCGCGGAAACACCATATATTTT
TRBJ1-2	TRBV14	-	-	CASSLLGNSNYGYTF	TGTGCCAGCAGCCTACTGGGGAACTCTAACTATGGCTACACCTTC
TRBJ1-1	TRBV3-1/TRBV3-2	-	-	CASSHQSEAFF	TGTGCCAGCAGCCATCAGTCTGAAGCTTTCTTT
TRBJ1-2	TRBV28	-	TRBD1	CASSYGTGPYGYTF	TGTGCCAGCAGTTACGGGACAGGGCCCTATGGCTACACCTTC
TRBJ1-2	TRBV30	-	-	CAWSVVAGGDGYTF	TGTGCCTGGAGTGTAGTGGCCGGGGGCGATGGCTACACCTTC
TRBJ2-5	TRBV7-2	once	TRBD2	CASSVTGTSARETQYF	TGTGCCAGCAGCGTAACCGGGACTAGCGCGCGAGAGACCCAGTACTTC
TRBJ1-6	TRBV28	-	-	CASREAYNSPLHF	TGTGCCAGCAGGGAAGCATATAATTCACCCCTCCACTTT
TRBJ1-1	TRBV18	-	-	CASSPGVPSTEAFF	TGTGCCAGCTCACCGGGAGTTCCGAGCACTGAAGCTTTCTTT
TRBJ1-5	TRBV28	-	-	CASTTGTSNQPQHF	TGTGCCAGCACCACCGGGACTTCCAATCAGCCCCAGCATTTT
TRBJ1-2	TRBV3-1/TRBV3-2	-	TRBD1	CASGPSGGSVIYGYTF	TGTGCCAGCGGGCCGTCAGGGGGGAGTGTGATCTATGGCTACACCTTC
TRBJ2-1	TRBV11-3	-	-	CASSLGYEQFF	TGTGCCAGCAGCTTAGGGTATGAGCAGTTCTTC
TRBJ1-4	TRBV7-9	-	TRBD1	CASSSTGQGWTNEKLFF	TGTGCCAGCAGCTCCACGGGACAGGGGTGGACTAATGAAAAACTGTTTTTT
TRBJ1-1	TRBV6-5	once	-	CASKDSPMNTEAFF	TGTGCCAGCAAGGACAGCCCTATGAACACTGAAGCTTTCTTT
TRBJ1-1	TRBV5-8	-	-	CASSLVSEAFF	TGTGCCAGCAGCTTGGTTTCTGAAGCTTTCTTT
TRBJ1-6	TRBV6-2/TRBV6-3	few	-	CASSLASSYNSPLHF	TGTGCCAGCAGCCTCGCCAGCTCCTATAATTCACCCCTCCACTTT
TRBJ1-1	TRBV3-1/TRBV3-2	-	TRBD1	CASSQDQPGGYGEAFF	TGTGCCAGCAGCCAAGATCAGCCAGGGGGGTATGGTGAAGCTTTCTTT
TRBJ2-7	TRBV11-2	-	-	CASSLDHVRYEQYF	TGTGCCAGCAGCTTAGATCATGTGAGGTACGAGCAGTACTTC
TRBJ2-1	TRBV7-2	-	-	CASSFPGAEQFF	TGTGCCAGCAGCTTCCCAGGGGCTGAGCAGTTCTTC
TRBJ1-1	TRBV18	few	TRBD1	CASSTLTGDTEAFF	TGTGCCAGCTCAACACTAACAGGGGACACTGAAGCTTTCTTT
TRBJ1-1	TRBV3-1/TRBV3-2	-	TRBD1	CASSQEVWTGEGNTEAFF	TGTGCCAGCAGCCAAGAAGTTTGGACAGGCGAGGGGAACACTGAAGCTTTCTTT